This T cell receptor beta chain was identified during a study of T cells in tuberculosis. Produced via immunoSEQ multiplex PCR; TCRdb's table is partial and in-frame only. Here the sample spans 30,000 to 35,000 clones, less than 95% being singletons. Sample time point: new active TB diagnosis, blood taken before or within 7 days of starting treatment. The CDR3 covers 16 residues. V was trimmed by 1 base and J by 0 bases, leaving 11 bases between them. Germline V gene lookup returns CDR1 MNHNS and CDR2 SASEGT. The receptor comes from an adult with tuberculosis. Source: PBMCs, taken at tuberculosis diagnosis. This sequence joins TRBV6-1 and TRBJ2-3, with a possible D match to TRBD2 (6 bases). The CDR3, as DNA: TGTGCCAGCAGTGAAGTTCGCGGGACTAGCACAGATACGCAGTATTTT. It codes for CASSEVRGTSTDTQYF.